A selection of T cell receptor beta chains follows, all from one sample in a study of T cells after yellow fever vaccination. TCRdb reprocessed the 5' RACE reads with MiXCR, giving one entry per CDR3 protein. The repertoire holds 300,000 to 350,000 distinct CDR3 sequences, with approximately 4% as singletons. Material: PBMCs, obtained 15 days after the yellow fever booster vaccination. The receptors were sampled from a man aged 18 to 30 who received the YFV17D yellow fever vaccine. Both conserved end residues are part of each CDR3. The order of the fields is V gene, J gene, D gene, clone size, CDR3 protein, CDR3 DNA. A D gene is named only where the DNA matches it firmly. Clone sizes are given selectively: once, few, many, or a class where the clone is expanded.

TRBV29-1	TRBJ2-5	.	many	CSVDQTGQETQYF	TGCAGCGTGGATCAGACAGGTCAAGAGACCCAGTACTTC
TRBV12-3/TRBV12-4	TRBJ1-2	TRBD1	few	CASSSGTVSYGYTF	TGTGCCAGCAGCTCGGGGACAGTCAGCTATGGCTACACCTTC
TRBV15	TRBJ2-7	.	.	CATSRASYEQYF	TGTGCCACCAGCAGAGCCAGTTACGAGCAGTACTTC
TRBV27	TRBJ1-6	.	once	CVSTLGLSNSPLHF	TGTGTCAGCACTCTAGGCTTGAGCAATTCACCCCTCCACTTT
TRBV27	TRBJ2-7	TRBD1	.	CARPGQVYEQYF	TGTGCCAGACCGGGACAGGTCTACGAGCAGTACTTC
TRBV6-4	TRBJ1-1	.	.	CASSVEESSTEAFF	TGTGCCAGCAGTGTTGAGGAAAGTAGCACTGAAGCTTTCTTT
TRBV20-1	TRBJ1-1	TRBD1	many	CSARDLLLQGPWTEAFF	TGCAGTGCTAGAGATCTCCTTCTACAGGGGCCGTGGACTGAAGCTTTCTTT
TRBV12-3/TRBV12-4	TRBJ2-7	.	.	CASSRDTYSYEQYF	TGTGCCAGCAGCCGGGACACCTACTCCTACGAGCAGTACTTC
TRBV12-3/TRBV12-4	TRBJ1-1	TRBD1	few	CASRSRGYTEAFF	TGTGCCAGCAGATCCAGGGGGTACACTGAAGCTTTCTTT
TRBV7-8	TRBJ1-5	TRBD1	few	CASSEGDRVHNQPQHF	TGTGCCAGCAGCGAAGGGGACAGGGTCCACAATCAGCCCCAGCATTTT
TRBV5-1	TRBJ2-1	.	.	CASSLLEPRVDEQFF	TGCGCCAGCAGCTTGTTAGAGCCCAGGGTGGATGAGCAGTTCTTC
TRBV5-1	TRBJ2-3	TRBD1	few	CASSTLGQVTDTQYF	TGCGCCAGCAGCACACTTGGACAGGTAACAGATACGCAGTATTTT
TRBV5-1	TRBJ2-7	.	.	CASSTGRDPEQYF	TGCGCCAGCAGCACGGGACGGGATCCCGAGCAGTACTTC
TRBV24-1	TRBJ1-2	.	many	CATSSRNSGYTF	TGTGCCACCAGTTCCAGGAACTCCGGCTACACCTTC
TRBV4-2	TRBJ2-1	.	many	CASSQGGLETYNEQFF	TGTGCCAGCAGCCAAGGGGGGCTGGAGACCTACAATGAGCAGTTCTTC
TRBV7-8	TRBJ2-7	.	.	CASSHGPGPGYEQYF	TGTGCCAGCAGCCACGGACCGGGCCCTGGTTACGAGCAGTACTTC
TRBV6-2/TRBV6-3	TRBJ2-7	.	few	CASSYSIGKGYNEQYF	TGTGCCAGCAGTTACTCGATTGGTAAGGGTTATAACGAGCAGTACTTC
TRBV4-1	TRBJ2-2	TRBD1	few	CASSLRGGQGTTGELFF	TGCGCCAGCAGCCTCCGGGGGGGACAGGGGACCACCGGGGAGCTGTTTTTT
TRBV12-3/TRBV12-4	TRBJ2-7	.	few	CASSPDRPEQYF	TGTGCCAGCAGTCCTGACCGCCCGGAGCAGTACTTC
TRBV27	TRBJ2-5	.	few	CASSWGVGDLETQYF	TGTGCCAGCAGCTGGGGGGTCGGGGATTTGGAGACCCAGTACTTC
TRBV20-1	TRBJ2-4	.	many	CSAWASQAKNIQYF	TGCAGTGCCTGGGCCTCCCAAGCCAAAAACATTCAGTACTTC
TRBV5-1	TRBJ1-5	TRBD1	many	CASSLMAGGGQPQHF	TGCGCCAGCAGCTTGATGGCAGGGGGAGGTCAGCCCCAGCATTTT
TRBV5-1	TRBJ2-3	.	many	CASSLDTGLSTDTQYF	TGCGCCAGCAGCTTGGATACGGGACTTAGCACAGATACGCAGTATTTT
TRBV6-6	TRBJ2-3	TRBD2	many	CASSYGLGGAEADTQYF	TGTGCCAGCAGTTACGGACTCGGGGGGGCTGAGGCAGATACGCAGTATTTT
TRBV7-2	TRBJ2-1	.	many	CASSFQPDIYSEQFF	TGTGCCAGCAGCTTTCAACCGGACATCTATAGTGAGCAGTTCTTC